The 31 T cell receptor beta chains given below trace back to one sample, sequenced in a study of glioma-infiltrating T cells. TCR alpha and beta CDR3 regions were amplified from RNA using iRepertoire nested multiplex PCR. In TCRdb, the multiplex PCR reads were re-called with MiXCR into one record per CDR3 protein. The sample records tens of thousands of distinct CDR3 sequences, around 37% being singletons. What was sequenced was glioma tissue, nonneoplastic brain tissue, or PBMCs (not recorded which). The receptors were sampled from a human donor with low-grade glioma or glioblastoma, undergoing nonglioma brain surgery, or in good health (not recorded which).

Many counts were recorded for this clonotype. The chain uses TRBV20-1 and TRBJ1-1, with D uncertain. From germline, CDR1 is DFQATT and CDR2 SNEGSKA (reference sequence). The V gene lost 3 bases and the J gene lost 1 base, with 15 bases spanning the gap. This CDR3 contains 15 residues. CDR3 region: CSARPPSPGNTEAFF. CDR3 nucleotide sequence: TGCAGTGCTAGGCCCCCGTCTCCCGGGAACACTGAAGCTTTCTTT.

Note on this clonotype: A much larger clone lies one base from this, so it may be a read error. Since the CDR3 does not end with the conserved phenylalanine or tryptophan, this likely comes from a read error. The V gene is TRBV12-3 or TRBV12-4, the J gene TRBJ1-1, with 8 bases matching TRBD1. The ends lost 8 bases at V and 11 bases at J; junction bases unmatched: 19. The CDR3 loop spans 15 amino acids. CDR3 coding DNA: TGTGCCAGCGCTTCCCGCGGGACAGGTGTTCGACTTGCTTTCCTT. Amino acid sequence: CASASRGTGVRLAFL.

The V and J genes are TRBV6-2 or TRBV6-3 and TRBJ2-5; D gene uncertain. CDR1 is MNHEY and CDR2 is SVGEGT in the germline V gene. V was clipped by 4 bases and J by 4 bases, with 7 bases between them. The CDR3 runs 12 residues. For the CDR3, the DNA is TGTGCCAGCAGTTCCACCACAGAGACCCAGTACTTC. Its protein product is CASSSTTETQYF.

This clonotype was detected ten times or more. V usage is TRBV29-1 and J usage is TRBJ1-1; perhaps TRBD1 as D (5 bases). The CDR3 contains 14 residues. The germline V gene encodes CDR1 SQVTM and CDR2 ANQGSEA. The V and J ends lost 3 bases and 0 bases respectively, with 11 bases between them. CDR3 region: CSVDRGAMNTEAFF. CDR3 bases: TGCAGCGTTGACCGCGGGGCTATGAACACTGAAGCTTTCTTT.

This clonotype has a count of ten or more. CDR3 sequence (DNA): TGTGCCAGCAGTATCCGGGACAGGGATGATGGCTACACCTTC. It is translated as CASSIRDRDDGYTF. The V gene is TRBV2, the J gene TRBJ1-2, with TRBD1 matching over 9 bases. With 5 bases clipped from V and 6 bases from J, the junction kept 7 bases outside the gene matches. The germline gives CDR1 SNHLY, CDR2 FYNNEI. The CDR3 is made up of 14 amino acids.

This clonotype was observed many times. The chain has TRBV7-2 and TRBJ2-7; D remains ambiguous. Germline V gene lookup returns CDR1 SGHTA and CDR2 FQGNSA. The CDR3 is 13 amino acids. V was shortened by 2 bases and J by 3 bases, with 8 bases between the two germline ends. CDR3 nucleotide sequence: TGTGCCAGCAGCTTAAAGAAAAGCTACGAGCAGTACTTC. This sequence encodes CASSLKKSYEQYF.

Judged by abundance, this clonotype is large. This chain uses TRBV6-5 with TRBJ1-5; D not resolved. V lost 0 bases and J 4 bases, leaving 7 bases between the germline ends. Germline CDR1 MNHEY, CDR2 SVGAGI. CDR3 length: 14 amino acids. DNA of the CDR3: TGTGCCAGCAGTTACTCGCCTAGGAATCAGCCCCAGCATTTT. It specifies CASSYSPRNQPQHF.

As for this clonotype: This may be a read error, as it is one base from a much larger clone. CDR3 nucleotides: TGTGCCAACACTATGACAGGATCTCCGAACGAGCAGTACTTC. Translating gives CANTMTGSPNEQYF. The genes are TRBV2 and TRBJ2-5, with a possible D match to TRBD1 (6 bases). The last part of the DNA fits TRBJ2-7 better; the J call may be wrong. The germline CDR1 and CDR2 sequences are SNHLY and FYNNEI. The CDR3 is 14 residues long.

At least ten counts were recorded for this clonotype. The chain couples TRBV7-2 to TRBJ2-3; D gene uncertain. CDR1 and CDR2 (germline): SGHTA, FQGNSA. Trimming took off 5 bases at V and 2 bases at J, with 11 bases between the two ends. The CDR3 length is 14 residues. The CDR3 region has the DNA TGTGCCAGCAGCCTTTGGGTTAACACAGATACGCAGTATTTT. Amino acid sequence: CASSLWVNTDTQYF. The whole variable domain, remainder taken from reference TRBV7-2 and TRBJ2-3, is GAGVSQSPSNKVTEKGKDVELRCDPISGHTALYWYRQSLGQGLEFLIYFQGNSAPDKSGLPSDRFSAERTGGSVSTLTIQRTQQEDSAVYLCASSLWVNTDTQYFGPGTRLTVL.

This clonotype was seen at least ten times. The V and J genes are TRBV28 and TRBJ2-3, with D uncertain. CDR1 is MDHEN and CDR2 is SYDVKM in the germline V gene. The CDR3 consists of 16 residues. V was shortened by 1 base and J by 0 bases, with 11 bases between the two germline ends. CDR3 sequence (DNA): TGTGCCAGCAGTTTATCTCAGCCAGGAAGCACAGATACGCAGTATTTT. Amino acids: CASSLSQPGSTDTQYF. The whole variable domain, filled in from reference TRBV28 and TRBJ2-3, reads DVKVTQSSRYLVKRTGEKVFLECVQDMDHENMFWYRQDPGLGLRLIYFSYDVKMKEKGDIPEGYSVSREKKERFSLILESASTNQTSMYLCASSLSQPGSTDTQYFGPGTRLTVL.

This clonotype was observed at least ten times. This chain links TRBV18 with TRBJ2-3; D might be TRBD1 or TRBD2, each matching 5 bases. Germline CDR1 KGHSH, CDR2 LQKENI. Trimming cost V 2 bases and J 3 bases, with 12 bases left between them. CDR3 size: 15 residues. Written as DNA, the CDR3 is TGTGCCAGCTCACCAAACTGGGGCGGGACAGATACGCAGTATTTT. Its translation: CASSPNWGGTDTQYF. Combining the CDR3 with reference TRBV18 and TRBJ2-3 gives the whole variable domain NAGVMQNPRHLVRRRGQEARLRCSPMKGHSHVYWYRQLPEEGLKFMVYLQKENIIDESGMPKERFSAEFPKEGPSILRIQQVVRGDSAAYFCASSPNWGGTDTQYFGPGTRLTVL.

This clonotype was observed once. With a much larger clone just one base away, this may be a read error. The chain employs TRBV5-1 and TRBJ2-4, with a tentative D call TRBD1 (7 bases). Germline V gives CDR1 SGHRS, CDR2 YFSETQ. This CDR3 has 17 residues. CDR3 loop: CASSTGVRQGGLNIQHF. The CDR3 nucleotides are TGCGCCAGCAGCACTGGGGTCCGGCAGGGGGGTTTGAACATTCAGCACTTC. Looking up the rest from reference TRBV5-1 and TRBJ2-4 gives the full variable domain: KAGVTQTPRYLIKTRGQQVTLSCSPISGHRSVSWYQQTPGQGLQFLFEYFSETQRNKGNFPGRFSGRQFSNSRSEMNVSTLELGDSALYLCASSTGVRQGGLNIQHFGAGTRLSVL.

The count of this clonotype is one. A much larger clone lies one base from this, so it may be a read error. This chain uses TRBV29-1 with TRBJ2-1, with 10 nucleotides matching TRBD2. CDR1 and CDR2 (germline): SQVTM, ANQGSEA. The trim removed 2 bases at V and 9 bases at J, leaving 4 bases unmatched. The CDR3 length is 13 residues. The CDR3 loop is CSVELAGAVEQFF. CDR3 in DNA: TGCAGCGTTGAACTAGCGGGAGCTGTTGAGCAGTTCTTC.

The gene calls are TRBV28 and TRBJ2-7; 7 nucleotides align to TRBD2. Looked up from germline, CDR1 is MDHEN and CDR2 is SYDVKM. Trimming removed 11 bases from V and 7 bases from J; junction bases left unmatched: 14. This CDR3 spans 13 amino acids. CDR3 sequence (DNA): TGTGCCGGCTCCGTCGGGGGGACCAAAGAGCAGTACTTC. Its protein product is CAGSVGGTKEQYF.

The chain links TRBV19 to TRBJ2-7, with 10 bases lining up with TRBD2. CDR3 length equals 14 residues. CDR1 is LNHDA and CDR2 is SQIVND in the germline V gene (reference sequence). J lost 6 bases, V lost 8 bases, and 10 bases had no gene match. The CDR3 sequence: CASSSGLAVSEQYF. The CDR3 DNA reads TGTGCCAGTTCTTCCGGACTAGCGGTCTCCGAGCAGTACTTC. Filled out from reference TRBV19 and TRBJ2-7, the complete variable domain reads DGGITQSPKYLFRKEGQNVTLSCEQNLNHDAMYWYRQDPGQGLRLIYYSQIVNDFQKGDIAEGYSVSREKKESFPLTVTSAQKNPTAFYLCASSSGLAVSEQYFGPGTRLTVT.

The chain combines TRBV6-2 or TRBV6-3 with TRBJ2-7; 8 bases map to TRBD1. Looked up from germline, CDR1 is MNHEY and CDR2 is SVGEGT. Trimming took 5 bases from V and 0 from J; bases not matched to a gene: 9. The CDR3 runs 16 residues. CDR3 protein: CASSARTGSSSYEQYF. CDR3 DNA: TGTGCCAGCAGTGCCCGGACAGGGTCGAGCTCCTACGAGCAGTACTTC.

Judged by abundance, this clonotype is medium-sized. V usage is TRBV6-2 or TRBV6-3 and J usage is TRBJ2-1, with D perhaps matching TRBD1 (6 bases). V gave up 2 bases and J gave up 7 bases, with 15 bases separating them. Germline V gene data show CDR1 as MNHEY and CDR2 as SVGEGT. The CDR3 runs 15 residues. CDR3 sequence reads: CASSYEFPGQNEQFF. CDR3 coding DNA: TGTGCCAGCAGTTACGAGTTCCCAGGACAGAATGAGCAGTTCTTC.

With respect to this clonotype: This may stem from a read error, because a much larger clone lies one nucleotide away. This chain uses TRBV7-4 with TRBJ2-3; TRBD2 aligns across 9 bases. This CDR3 region has 17 residues. Germline V gives CDR1 SGHVT, CDR2 SQSDAQ. V shed 4 bases, J shed 2 bases, and the junction held 10 bases outside the gene matches. Here the CDR3 reads CASSSRLAETTTDTQYF. For the CDR3, the DNA is TGTGCCAGCAGCTCTCGACTAGCGGAAACGACCACAGATACGCAGTATTTT.

About this clonotype: The junction departs from germline at one end; a sequencing error may be responsible. This sequence joins TRBV14 and TRBJ1-3; D is unresolved. This CDR3 contains 14 residues. Germline lookup yields CDR1 SGHDN and CDR2 FVKESK. The CDR3 loop reads CASSQDSWDDTTYF. The CDR3, as DNA: TGTGCCAGCAGCCAAGATAGTTGGGATGACACCACATATTTT.

There are many counts of this clonotype. The chain is built from TRBV19 and TRBJ2-7; TRBD1 or TRBD2 may be the D gene (5 bases each). The CDR3 totals 11 residues. Trimming removed 5 bases from V and 3 bases from J, with 5 bases in between. Germline V gene lookup returns CDR1 LNHDA and CDR2 SQIVND (reference sequence). This CDR3 reads CASSGGYEQYF. CDR3 nucleotide sequence: TGTGCCAGTAGTGGGGGCTACGAGCAGTACTTC.

In regard to this clonotype: A much larger clone sits a single nucleotide away, making a read error possible. The rearrangement links TRBV2 to TRBJ2-7, with D maybe TRBD1 (6 bases). Germline V gene data show CDR1 as SNHLY and CDR2 as FYNNEI. The CDR3 has 15 amino acids. V was shortened by 2 bases and J by 2 bases, with 13 bases between the two germline ends. CDR3 sequence reads: CASSELVRTAYEQYF. CDR3 in DNA: TGTGCCAGCAGTGAATTGGTCAGGACAGCCTACGAGCAGTACTTC.

This clonotype was seen many times. V gene TRBV19 combines with J gene TRBJ2-3; a weak D match, TRBD1 (7 bases). This CDR3 has 14 amino acids. The V gene lost 6 bases and the J gene lost 4 bases, with 14 bases spanning the gap. Germline CDR1 LNHDA, CDR2 SQIVND (reference sequence). CDR3 residues: CASRGQGGADTQYF. The CDR3 DNA reads TGTGCCAGTAGGGGCCAGGGGGGCGCAGATACGCAGTATTTT.

The table lists this clonotype with many counts. The J gene is TRBJ2-7, the V gene TRBV27, with 9 bases aligning to TRBD1. Germline lookup yields CDR1 MNHEY and CDR2 SMNVEV (reference sequence). Trimming at V came to 4 bases and at J to 4 bases, leaving 11 bases not matched to a gene. The CDR3 runs 16 residues. CDR3 nucleotides: TGTGCCAGCAGTTCCCGGACGGGACAGGGCGCTTACGAGCAGTACTTC. This codes for CASSSRTGQGAYEQYF.

This clonotype came up many times. The chain recombines TRBV6-2 or TRBV6-3 with TRBJ2-7; tentatively, D is TRBD1 or TRBD2 (6 bases each). The V gene's germline CDR1 is MNHEY and CDR2 SVGEGT. CDR3 length equals 14 residues. V dropped 2 bases and J dropped 4 bases, with 12 bases sitting between them. This chain's CDR3 is CASSYVEGGYEQYF. The CDR3 nucleotides are TGTGCCAGCAGTTACGTCGAGGGGGGATACGAGCAGTACTTC.

The J gene is TRBJ2-5, the V gene TRBV27; TRBD2 agrees at 11 bases. The V gene's germline CDR1 is MNHEY and CDR2 SMNVEV (reference sequence). V lost 7 bases to trimming and J lost 5 bases; unmatched junction nucleotides: 15. The CDR3 length is 17 residues. The CDR3 loop is CASIPGLAGRLWETQYF. In DNA, the CDR3 is TGTGCCAGCATCCCCGGACTAGCGGGCAGGCTTTGGGAGACCCAGTACTTC.

This chain connects TRBV4-1 to TRBJ2-5; 7 bases align to TRBD1. Per germline, CDR1 MGHRA and CDR2 YSYEKL. The CDR3 length is 15 residues. With 2 bases clipped from V and 3 bases from J, the junction kept 6 bases outside the gene matches. As DNA, the CDR3 is TGCGCCAGCAGCCAAAGGGGGACAGCAGAAGAGACCCAGTACTTC. The encoded protein is CASSQRGTAEETQYF.

This clonotype was found many times. The chain recombines TRBV6-1 with TRBJ2-2; D might be TRBD1 or TRBD2, each matching 5 bases. The germline V gene encodes CDR1 MNHNS and CDR2 SASEGT. The CDR3 sequence is 16 residues long. Trimming removed 6 bases at V and 8 bases at J, with 22 bases between. The DNA of the CDR3 is TGTGCCAGCAGAATACTAGACGTTGGGGCGACGGGGGAGCTGTTTTTT. It codes for CASRILDVGATGELFF.

This clonotype has ten or more counts. The chain uses TRBV14 and TRBJ2-7, with TRBD2 identical over 10 bases. The V and J ends lost 4 bases and 3 bases, in that order; junction bases with no gene match: 9. The CDR3 totals 16 residues. Per the germline V gene, CDR1 is SGHDN and CDR2 is FVKESK. CDR3 region: CASSLTLAGVRYEQYF. The CDR3 DNA sequence: TGTGCCAGCAGCCTCACCCTAGCGGGAGTTCGCTACGAGCAGTACTTC.

As for this clonotype: It may be a read error: a sequence one base away is much more abundant. The genes are TRBV19 and TRBJ2-7; tentatively, D is TRBD1 (6 bases). V was pared by 1 base and J by 2 bases, with 12 bases between. Germline CDR1 reads LNHDA; CDR2 reads SQIVND (reference sequence). The CDR3 runs 15 residues. CDR3 loop: CASSIANRVTYEQYF. CDR3 coding DNA: TGTGCCAGTAGTATAGCGAACAGGGTGACCTACGAGCAGTACTTC. Together with reference TRBV19 and TRBJ2-7, the CDR3 gives the full variable domain: DGGITQSPKYLFRKEGQNVTLSCEQNLNHDAMYWYRQDPGQGLRLIYYSQIVNDFQKGDIAEGYSVSREKKESFPLTVTSAQKNPTAFYLCASSIANRVTYEQYFGPGTRLTVT.

With respect to this clonotype: At one end, the junction sequence differs from germline, possibly due to a read error. The chain couples TRBV6-5 to TRBJ1-6, with D perhaps matching TRBD1 (5 bases). This CDR3 region has 15 residues. The germline V gene encodes CDR1 MNHEY and CDR2 SVGAGI. CDR3 region: CDSSYSTDFNSHLHF. The CDR3 DNA is TGTGACAGCAGTTACTCGACAGATTTTAATTCACACCTCCACTTT.

With respect to this clonotype: A read error is possible here, since a much larger clone lies one base away. Because the CDR3 is missing its conserved closing phenylalanine or tryptophan, this is likely a read error. This chain connects TRBV29-1 to TRBJ2-3, with D uncertain. Germline CDR1 is SQVTM and CDR2 is ANQGSEA. V was cut by 7 bases and J by 0 bases, with 8 bases left in between. CDR3 length: 12 residues. The CDR3 DNA is TGCAGCGACGGCTCTAGCACAGATACGCAGTATTCT. Amino acid sequence: CSDGSSTDTQYS.